This TCR beta chain was captured by sequencing in a study of long-term antiretroviral therapy in people with HIV. Study-wide points: The repertoire was dominated at all time points by clones expanded before ART. The blood, collected between the mid-2000s and the late 2010s, was possibly taken under older ART regimens.

To note about this clone: Its antigen is undetermined.

No donor had fewer than one pre-ART PBMC sample or fewer than two post-ART PBMC samples. The CDR3 runs to 16 residues. V was shortened by 3 bases and J by 0 bases, with 14 bases between the two germline ends. Germline V CDR1 and CDR2: SEHNR, FQNEAQ (reference sequence). Survey level was the resolution at which the v3.0 immunoSEQ assay ran. Sequencing was directed toward about 40,000-55,000 T-cell genomes in each sample. TCRdb's table, derived via immunoSEQ multiplex PCR, lists solely in-frame clones and lacks some. The data hold 35,000 to 40,000 clones, with roughly 80% observed a single time. The V call is TRBV7-9, the J call TRBJ1-1; D is possibly TRBD1 (6 bases). Here the sequenced sample was unsorted PBMCs, taken 1.5 years after starting antiretroviral therapy. This clonotype was sampled from a man aged 18 to 29 with HIV. CDR3 sequence: CASSFRQGSLNTEAFF. Written as DNA, the CDR3 is TGTGCCAGCAGCTTCCGGCAGGGGAGTTTGAACACTGAAGCTTTCTTT.